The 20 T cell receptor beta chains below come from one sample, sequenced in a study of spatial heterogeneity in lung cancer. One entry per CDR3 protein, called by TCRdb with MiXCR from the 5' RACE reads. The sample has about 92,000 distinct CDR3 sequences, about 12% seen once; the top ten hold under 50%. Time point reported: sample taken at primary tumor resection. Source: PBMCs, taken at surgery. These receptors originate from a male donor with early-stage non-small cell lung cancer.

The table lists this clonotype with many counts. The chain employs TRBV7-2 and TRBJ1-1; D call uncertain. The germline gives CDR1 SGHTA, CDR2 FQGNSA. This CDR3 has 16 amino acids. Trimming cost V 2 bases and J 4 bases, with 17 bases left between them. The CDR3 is CASSLKAEHSSTEAFF. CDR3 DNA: TGTGCCAGCAGCTTAAAAGCGGAACACTCCTCCACTGAAGCTTTCTTT.

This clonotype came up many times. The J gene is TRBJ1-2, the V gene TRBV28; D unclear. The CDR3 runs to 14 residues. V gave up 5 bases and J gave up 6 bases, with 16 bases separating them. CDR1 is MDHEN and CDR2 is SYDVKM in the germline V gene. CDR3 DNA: TGTGCCAGCAGTGCCACGGGCACCAGGAATGGCTACACCTTC. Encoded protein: CASSATGTRNGYTF.

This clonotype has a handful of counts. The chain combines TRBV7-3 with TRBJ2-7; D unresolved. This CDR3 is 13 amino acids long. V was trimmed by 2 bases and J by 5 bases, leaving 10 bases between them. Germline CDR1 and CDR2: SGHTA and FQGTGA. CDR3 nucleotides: TGTGCCAGCAGCTTAGGATTTTGGGACGAGCAGTACTTC. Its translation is CASSLGFWDEQYF. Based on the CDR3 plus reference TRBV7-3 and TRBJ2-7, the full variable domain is GAGVSQTPSNKVTEKGKYVELRCDPISGHTALYWYRQSLGQGPEFLIYFQGTGAADDSGLPNDRFFAVRPEGSVSTLKIQRTERGDSAVYLCASSLGFWDEQYFGPGTRLTVT.

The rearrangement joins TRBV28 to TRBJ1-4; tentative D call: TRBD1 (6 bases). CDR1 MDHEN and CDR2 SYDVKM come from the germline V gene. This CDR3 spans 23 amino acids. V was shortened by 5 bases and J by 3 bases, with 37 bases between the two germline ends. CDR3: CASSEFVVYRDVISDAANEKLFF. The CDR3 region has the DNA TGTGCCAGCAGTGAGTTTGTGGTTTACAGGGATGTGATCAGTGATGCGGCTAATGAAAAACTGTTTTTT.

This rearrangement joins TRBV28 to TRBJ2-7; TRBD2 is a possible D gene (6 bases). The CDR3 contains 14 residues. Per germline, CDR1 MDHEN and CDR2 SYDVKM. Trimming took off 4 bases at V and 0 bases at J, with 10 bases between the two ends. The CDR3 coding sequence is TGTGCCAGCAGTTGGGGACTTAGCTCCTACGAGCAGTACTTC. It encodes CASSWGLSSYEQYF.

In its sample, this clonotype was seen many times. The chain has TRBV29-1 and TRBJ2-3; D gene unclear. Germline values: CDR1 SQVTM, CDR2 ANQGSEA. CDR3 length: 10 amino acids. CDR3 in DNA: TGCAGGGCGGGCACAGATACGCAGTATTTT. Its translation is CRAGTDTQYF.

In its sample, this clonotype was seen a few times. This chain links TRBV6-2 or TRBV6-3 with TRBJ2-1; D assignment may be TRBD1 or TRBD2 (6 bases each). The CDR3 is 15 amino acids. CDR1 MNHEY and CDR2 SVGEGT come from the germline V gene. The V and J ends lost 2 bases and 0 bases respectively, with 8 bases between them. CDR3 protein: CASSYGGPSYNEQFF. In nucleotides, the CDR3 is TGTGCCAGCAGTTACGGGGGGCCCTCCTACAATGAGCAGTTCTTC.

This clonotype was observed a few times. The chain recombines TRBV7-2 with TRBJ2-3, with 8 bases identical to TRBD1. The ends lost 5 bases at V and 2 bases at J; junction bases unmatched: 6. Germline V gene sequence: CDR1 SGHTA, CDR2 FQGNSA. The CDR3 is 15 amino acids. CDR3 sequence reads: CASSDDRGHTDTQYF. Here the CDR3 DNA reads TGTGCCAGCAGCGATGACAGGGGCCACACAGATACGCAGTATTTT. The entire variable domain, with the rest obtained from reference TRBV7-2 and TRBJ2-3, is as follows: GAGVSQSPSNKVTEKGKDVELRCDPISGHTALYWYRQSLGQGLEFLIYFQGNSAPDKSGLPSDRFSAERTGGSVSTLTIQRTQQEDSAVYLCASSDDRGHTDTQYFGPGTRLTVL.

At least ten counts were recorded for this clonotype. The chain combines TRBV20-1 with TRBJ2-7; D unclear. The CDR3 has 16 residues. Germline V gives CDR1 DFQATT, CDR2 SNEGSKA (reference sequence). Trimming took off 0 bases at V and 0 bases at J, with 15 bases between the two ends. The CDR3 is CSARDLEEPVSYEQYF. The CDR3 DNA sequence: TGCAGTGCTAGAGACCTCGAAGAGCCGGTCTCCTACGAGCAGTACTTC.

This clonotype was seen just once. The chain's CDR3 is CASSLEGQYSYEQYF. The CDR3 nucleotides read TGCGCCAGCAGCTTGGAGGGACAGTACTCCTACGAGCAGTACTTC. The rearrangement links TRBV5-1 to TRBJ2-7; 7 nucleotides align to TRBD1. This CDR3 has 15 amino acids. Germline-derived CDR1 and CDR2 are SGHRS and YFSETQ. The V and J ends lost 0 bases and 0 bases, in that order; junction bases with no gene match: 3.

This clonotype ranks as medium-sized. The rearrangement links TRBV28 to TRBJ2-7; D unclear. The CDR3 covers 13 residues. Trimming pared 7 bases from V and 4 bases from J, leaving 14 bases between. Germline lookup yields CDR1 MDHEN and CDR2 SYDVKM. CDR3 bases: TGTGCCAGCACCGAGAGGATGTCTTACGAGCAGTACTTC. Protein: CASTERMSYEQYF.

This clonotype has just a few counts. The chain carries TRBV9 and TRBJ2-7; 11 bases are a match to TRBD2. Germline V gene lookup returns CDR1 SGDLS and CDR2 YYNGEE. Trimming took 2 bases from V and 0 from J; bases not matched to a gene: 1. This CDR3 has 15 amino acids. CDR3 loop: CASSVGTSGSYEQYF. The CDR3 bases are TGTGCCAGCAGCGTCGGGACTAGCGGCTCCTACGAGCAGTACTTC.

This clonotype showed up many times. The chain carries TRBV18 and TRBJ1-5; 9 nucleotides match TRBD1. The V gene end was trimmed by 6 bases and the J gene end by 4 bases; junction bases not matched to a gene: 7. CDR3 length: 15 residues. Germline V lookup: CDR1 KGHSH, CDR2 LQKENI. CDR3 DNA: TGTGCCAGCTCGTCTGCACAGGGGGCAAATCAGCCCCAGCATTTT. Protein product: CASSSAQGANQPQHF.

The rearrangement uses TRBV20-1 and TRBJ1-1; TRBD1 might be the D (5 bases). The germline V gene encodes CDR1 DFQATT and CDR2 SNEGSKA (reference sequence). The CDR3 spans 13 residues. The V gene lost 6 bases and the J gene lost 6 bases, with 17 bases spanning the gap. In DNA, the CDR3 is TGCAGTGCCCCGAACCAGGGAATCCCTGAAGCTTTCTTT. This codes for CSAPNQGIPEAFF.

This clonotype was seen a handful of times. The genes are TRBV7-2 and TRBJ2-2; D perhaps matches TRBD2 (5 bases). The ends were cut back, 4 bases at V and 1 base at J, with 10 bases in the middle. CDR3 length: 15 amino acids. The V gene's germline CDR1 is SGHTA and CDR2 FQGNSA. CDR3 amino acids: CASSSQRQNTGELFF. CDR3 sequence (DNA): TGTGCCAGCAGCTCCCAGCGGCAGAACACCGGGGAGCTGTTTTTT.

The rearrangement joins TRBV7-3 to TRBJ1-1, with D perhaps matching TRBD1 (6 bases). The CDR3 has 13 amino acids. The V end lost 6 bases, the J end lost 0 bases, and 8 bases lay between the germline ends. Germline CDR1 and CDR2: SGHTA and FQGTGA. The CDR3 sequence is CASRQGLNTEAFF. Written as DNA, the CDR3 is TGTGCCAGCAGACAGGGCCTGAACACTGAAGCTTTCTTT.

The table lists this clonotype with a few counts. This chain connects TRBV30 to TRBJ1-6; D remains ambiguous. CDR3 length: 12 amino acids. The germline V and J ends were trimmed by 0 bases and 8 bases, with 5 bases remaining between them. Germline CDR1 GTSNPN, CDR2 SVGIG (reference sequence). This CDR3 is CAWSVRDSPLHF. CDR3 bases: TGTGCCTGGAGTGTGAGGGATTCACCCCTCCACTTT.

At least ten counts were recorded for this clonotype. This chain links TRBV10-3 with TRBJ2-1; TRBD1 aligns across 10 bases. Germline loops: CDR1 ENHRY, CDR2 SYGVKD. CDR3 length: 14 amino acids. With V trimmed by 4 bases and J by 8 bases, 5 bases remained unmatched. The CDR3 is CAISGQGASDEQFF. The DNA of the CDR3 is TGTGCCATCAGTGGACAGGGGGCGAGTGATGAGCAGTTCTTC.

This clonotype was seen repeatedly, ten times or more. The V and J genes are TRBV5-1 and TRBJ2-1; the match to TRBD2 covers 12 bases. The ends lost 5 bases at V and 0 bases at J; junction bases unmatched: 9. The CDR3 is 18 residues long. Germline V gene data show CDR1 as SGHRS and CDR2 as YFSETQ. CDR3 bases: TGCGCCAGCAGTTGGGGACTAGCGGGTGTGAGCTCCTACAATGAGCAGTTCTTC. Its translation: CASSWGLAGVSSYNEQFF. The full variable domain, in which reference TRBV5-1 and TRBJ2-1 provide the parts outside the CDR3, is KAGVTQTPRYLIKTRGQQVTLSCSPISGHRSVSWYQQTPGQGLQFLFEYFSETQRNKGNFPGRFSGRQFSNSRSEMNVSTLELGDSALYLCASSWGLAGVSSYNEQFFGPGTRLTVL.

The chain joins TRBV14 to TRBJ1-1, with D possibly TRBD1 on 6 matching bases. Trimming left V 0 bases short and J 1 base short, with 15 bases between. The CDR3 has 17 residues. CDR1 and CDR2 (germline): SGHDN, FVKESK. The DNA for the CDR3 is TGTGCCAGCAGCCAAGAGCAGGGGATGTGGGGGAACACTGAAGCTTTCTTT. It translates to CASSQEQGMWGNTEAFF.